This passage covers 4 T cell receptor beta chains from one sample sequenced in a study of blood T cell repertoires in COVID-19. The protocol was immunoSEQ multiplex PCR, while the TCRdb copy is restricted to in-frame clones and leaves out a portion. This table has about 48,000 clones, roughly 83% appearing once. The source material was peripheral blood. These receptors were obtained from a man aged 65-85 years with acute or convalescent COVID-19.

The chain has TRBV5-6 and TRBJ1-5, with a possible D match to TRBD1 (6 bases). CDR1 is SGHDT and CDR2 is YYEEEE in the germline V gene. V was pared by 3 bases and J by 4 bases, with 11 bases between. This CDR3 spans 14 amino acids. In DNA form, the CDR3 reads TGTGCCAGCAGCTCCTACAGGGCTAATCAGCCCCAGCATTTT. This encodes CASSSYRANQPQHF.

V gene TRBV19 combines with J gene TRBJ2-1; 7 bases are shared with TRBD2. Germline lookup yields CDR1 LNHDA and CDR2 SQIVND (reference sequence). After removal of 2 bases from V and 12 bases from J, the junction contained 4 bases not matched to a gene. The CDR3 has 12 amino acids. CDR3: CASSITSEGQFF. Here the CDR3 DNA reads TGTGCCAGTAGTATAACTAGCGAGGGGCAGTTCTTC.

V gene TRBV5-1 combines with J gene TRBJ2-1; D is perhaps TRBD2 (6 bases). The CDR3 loop spans 16 amino acids. The V and J ends lost 0 bases and 0 bases respectively, with 10 bases between them. Germline V gene sequence: CDR1 SGHRS, CDR2 YFSETQ. CDR3 sequence reads: CASSLEGGSSYNEQFF. CDR3 nucleotide sequence: TGCGCCAGCAGCTTGGAAGGAGGGAGCTCCTACAATGAGCAGTTCTTC.

This chain connects TRBV16 to TRBJ1-3, with 7 bases aligning to TRBD1. The CDR3 has 14 amino acids. The V gene end was trimmed by 4 bases and the J gene end by 3 bases; junction bases not matched to a gene: 3. Germline CDR1 reads KGHSY; CDR2 reads FQNENV. DNA for the CDR3: TGTGCCAGCAGCCCGAACAGGGGTGGAAACACCATATATTTT. Translating gives CASSPNRGGNTIYF.